A single sample is the source of the 19 T cell receptor beta chains below, sequenced in a study of shared clonotypes between healthy human individuals. Measured with immunoSEQ multiplex PCR; TCRdb has only the in-frame clones, and not every one. The table includes 980,000 or so clones, 70% to 85% detected once. Source material: memory CD4+ T cells sorted from blood. Subset of the sample: CD45RA-negative fraction. These receptors all stem from a man aged 18 to 30 in good health.

The sample holds a few counts of this clone. The chain carries TRBV30 and TRBJ1-3; tentative D call: TRBD1 (6 bases). V was clipped by 5 bases and J by 2 bases, with 13 bases between them. Germline CDR1 is GTSNPN and CDR2 is SVGIG (reference sequence). The CDR3 spans 14 residues. CDR3 sequence (DNA): TGTGCCTGGGGGGGCAGGGAAGCTGGAAACACCATATATTTT. This gives the protein CAWGGREAGNTIYF.

To note about this clone: One end of the junction varies from germline; a read error may be responsible. V and J are TRBV6-1 and TRBJ1-1; D unclear. The CDR3 has 11 amino acids. From germline, CDR1 is MNHNS and CDR2 SASEGT. CDR3 DNA sequence: TGTGCCAGCAGTGAATCCCTATATCTCGTCTTT. This sequence encodes CASSESLYLVF.

The chain has TRBV2 and TRBJ1-6, with TRBD1 identical over 9 bases. Germline V lookup: CDR1 SNHLY, CDR2 FYNNEI. The CDR3 has 14 residues. V trimming: 7 bases; J trimming: 6 bases; junction bases outside the gene matches: 4. In nucleotides, the CDR3 is TGTGCCAGCATCCAGGACAGGGGTAATTCACCCCTCCACTTT. This gives the protein CASIQDRGNSPLHF.

Concerning this clone: The junction does not match germline at one end; this may be a read error. The chain uses TRBV2 and TRBJ1-2; D not resolved. CDR3 size: 13 residues. Per the germline V gene, CDR1 is SNHLY and CDR2 is FYNNEI. The DNA of the CDR3 is TGTGCCAGCAGTGTGCTGGAGGGAGGGCCCTTCCCCTTC. Residues: CASSVLEGGPFPF.

About this clone itself: The same CDR3 is also encoded by other DNA sequences in this sample. The chain links TRBV7-9 to TRBJ2-3; no definite D call. The V gene lost 5 bases and the J gene lost 6 bases, with 6 bases spanning the gap. Germline V gene lookup returns CDR1 SEHNR and CDR2 FQNEAQ (reference sequence). The CDR3 is 11 residues long. CDR3 bases: TGTGCCAGCAGCCCCCTTGATACGCAGTATTTT. This codes for CASSPLDTQYF.

In the case of this clone: At the DNA level, this CDR3 is encoded by other sequences in the same sample as well. The chain recombines TRBV5-1 with TRBJ2-7; 9 bases match TRBD1. Germline trimming cut 3 bases from V and 4 bases from J; bases unmatched to any gene: 5. This CDR3 has 14 residues. Germline CDR1 SGHRS, CDR2 YFSETQ. This CDR3 reads CASSSGQGPYEQYF. CDR3 nucleotides: TGCGCCAGCAGCTCGGGACAGGGACCGTACGAGCAGTACTTC.

The chain couples TRBV19 to TRBJ1-2, with 7 bases aligning to TRBD1. Germline CDR1 reads LNHDA; CDR2 reads SQIVND (reference sequence). This CDR3 region has 13 residues. Losses at the gene ends were 4 bases for V and 6 bases for J; bases not matched to a gene: 5. The CDR3 coding sequence is TGTGCCAGTAGTACCGCGACAGGGAATGGCTACACCTTC. It is translated as CASSTATGNGYTF.

V is TRBV7-2 and J is TRBJ2-5; tentatively, D is TRBD2 (6 bases). Trimming removed 5 bases from V and 5 bases from J, with 18 bases in between. The germline V gene encodes CDR1 SGHTA and CDR2 FQGNSA. This CDR3 contains 15 residues. The CDR3 sequence is CASSADGSGSETQYF. The CDR3 DNA follows: TGTGCCAGCAGCGCCGACGGCTCCGGGAGCGAGACCCAGTACTTC.

This clone came up a few times. V gene TRBV15 combines with J gene TRBJ1-4; TRBD1 matches at 7 bases. The CDR3 totals 13 residues. CDR1 is LNHNV, CDR2 YYDKDF, per germline (reference sequence). The V segment lost 6 bases and the J segment 6 bases; nucleotides outside the gene matches: 4. The DNA for the CDR3 is TGTGCCACCAGGGACAGGCCGTATGAAAAACTGTTTTTT. Amino acids: CATRDRPYEKLFF.

The V gene is TRBV5-1, the J gene TRBJ2-7; TRBD1 agrees at 11 bases. This CDR3 contains 15 residues. CDR1 and CDR2 (germline): SGHRS, YFSETQ. Trimming removed 4 bases from V and 6 bases from J; junction bases left unmatched: 9. The chain's CDR3 is CASSQGQGAFSEQYF. The DNA of the CDR3 is TGCGCCAGCAGCCAAGGACAGGGGGCGTTCAGCGAGCAGTACTTC.

The rearrangement uses TRBV5-1 and TRBJ2-5; TRBD2 matches at 8 bases. This CDR3 has 15 amino acids. Trimming took 1 base from V and 5 from J; bases not matched to a gene: 7. Germline V gene lookup returns CDR1 SGHRS and CDR2 YFSETQ. CDR3 DNA sequence: TGCGCCAGCAGCTTGTGGGGGGGACTAGACGAGACCCAGTACTTC. Translation gives CASSLWGGLDETQYF.

The gene calls are TRBV6-5 and TRBJ1-6; D remains unclear. Trimming took off 6 bases at V and 7 bases at J, with 13 bases between the two ends. The CDR3 totals 14 residues. Germline V CDR1 and CDR2: MNHEY, SVGAGI. This chain's CDR3 is CASRAPGRNSPLHF. Here the CDR3 DNA reads TGTGCCAGCAGGGCGCCCGGGCGGAATTCACCCCTCCACTTT.

The chain couples TRBV6-6 to TRBJ1-4; no reliable D call. V lost 6 bases to trimming and J lost 0 bases, with 11 bases between them. Germline lookup yields CDR1 MNHNY and CDR2 SVGAGI (reference sequence). The CDR3 is made up of 15 amino acids. This CDR3 is CASRKMGATNEKLFF. The CDR3 region has the DNA TGTGCCAGCAGGAAAATGGGAGCAACTAATGAAAAACTGTTTTTT.

The chain recombines TRBV7-8 with TRBJ2-7; D is perhaps TRBD2 (6 bases). This CDR3 has 15 amino acids. Germline lookup yields CDR1 SGHVS and CDR2 FQNEAQ. V lost 3 bases to trimming and J lost 2 bases, with 14 bases between them. This CDR3 reads CASSFSGTGTYEQYF. DNA of the CDR3: TGTGCCAGCAGCTTTTCCGGGACTGGGACCTACGAGCAGTACTTC.

To note about this clone: Other DNA sequences from this sample encode an identical CDR3 as well. The chain couples TRBV6-6 to TRBJ1-5, with a tentative D call TRBD1 (6 bases). Trimming removed 0 bases at V and 7 bases at J, with 10 bases between. Per the germline V gene, CDR1 is MNHNY and CDR2 is SVGAGI (reference sequence). The CDR3 is made up of 14 amino acids. This CDR3 is CASSYSRGDQPQHF. DNA of the CDR3: TGTGCCAGCAGTTACTCCAGGGGCGACCAGCCCCAGCATTTT.

This chain links TRBV10-3 with TRBJ2-5; D call uncertain. CDR3 length: 12 amino acids. Germline V gene data show CDR1 as ENHRY and CDR2 as SYGVKD. V was trimmed by 10 bases and J by 5 bases, leaving 14 bases between them. CDR3 nucleotides: TGTGCCACCAGCACGGACCGGGAGACCCAGTACTTC. Translation: CATSTDRETQYF.

The rearrangement uses TRBV7-3 and TRBJ2-7; D might be TRBD2 (5 bases). V was clipped by 5 bases and J by 3 bases, with 17 bases between them. The CDR3 covers 15 residues. The V gene's germline CDR1 is SGHTA and CDR2 FQGTGA. The CDR3 DNA reads TGTGCCAGCAGCCCCTCAGGCGGAGGTATCTACGAGCAGTACTTC. It is translated as CASSPSGGGIYEQYF.

The chain links TRBV28 to TRBJ2-4; D is ambiguous. The length of the CDR3 is 11 residues. CDR1 is MDHEN, CDR2 SYDVKM, per germline. CDR3 in DNA: TGTGTTTCGGGCAACAAAAACATTCAGTACTTC. This sequence encodes CVSGNKNIQYF.

The chain has TRBV19 and TRBJ1-3; TRBD1 matches at 7 bases. The CDR3 contains 14 residues. Germline V gene lookup returns CDR1 LNHDA and CDR2 SQIVND (reference sequence). V lost 8 bases, J lost 4 bases, and 8 bases stayed unmatched. CDR3 in amino acids: CASRNRGGGNTIYF. CDR3 bases: TGTGCCAGTCGTAACAGGGGAGGCGGAAACACCATATATTTT.